Listed below are T cell receptor beta chains from one sample, sequenced in a study of T cells in Graves' hyperthyroidism and ophthalmopathy. TCRdb called the multiplex PCR reads again in MiXCR, with one record for every CDR3 protein. Among hundreds of thousands of distinct CDR3 sequences, roughly 46% were seen once, and the ten largest hold 8% to 8.5%. Sequencing was done on a sample of peripheral blood or thyroid tissue (not recorded which). The receptors come from a woman aged 18-30 years with Graves' hyperthyroidism. CDR3s include the opening cysteine and the closing phenylalanine or tryptophan. A D gene is named only where the DNA matches it firmly. Size is stated for part of the rows, as once, few or many counts, or as a class when the clone is expanded.

DNA	CDR3	length	size	D	V	J
TGTGCCAGCAGCTTAATTAGGGGGGACGATGAAAAACTGTTTTTT	CASSLIRGDDEKLFF	15	few	.	TRBV7-8	TRBJ1-4
TGTGCCAGCAGTTTAGGAGACAGGGCTAACTATGGCTACACCTTC	CASSLGDRANYGYTF	15	.	TRBD1	TRBV12-3/TRBV12-4	TRBJ1-2
TGTGCCATCAGGCCGGGAGAGTGGGCCGAGCAGTACTTC	CAIRPGEWAEQYF	13	many	.	TRBV10-3	TRBJ2-7
TGTGCCAGCATGAGGGGGACCAACTATGGCTACACCTTC	CASMRGTNYGYTF	13	few	.	TRBV2	TRBJ1-2
TGTGCCAGCAGTGAAAGCCTGACGACCGGGGAGCTGTTTTTT	CASSESLTTGELFF	14	.	.	TRBV2	TRBJ2-2
TGTGCCAGCAGTTACTCACAGGCAGGGACCTATGGCTACACCTTC	CASSYSQAGTYGYTF	15	.	.	TRBV6-2/TRBV6-3	TRBJ1-2
TGCGCCAGCAGCTTGGTGACCCAAAGCTACGAGCAGTACTTC	CASSLVTQSYEQYF	14	.	.	TRBV5-1	TRBJ2-7
TGTGCCAGCAGCTTACAGGGGGGAAACACCATATATTTT	CASSLQGGNTIYF	13	many	.	TRBV7-2	TRBJ1-3
TGTGCCAGCAGCTTTTACAGGGGAAGTGGGAACACCATATATTTT	CASSFYRGSGNTIYF	15	few	TRBD1	TRBV7-9	TRBJ1-3
TGTGCCAGCAGCTCGGGACAGCCCGGGCAGCCCCAGCATTTT	CASSSGQPGQPQHF	14	.	TRBD1	TRBV7-8	TRBJ1-5
TGTGCCAGCAGCTTAGCTGGGCTTGAGAGAGGCTACACCTTC	CASSLAGLERGYTF	14	many	.	TRBV7-2	TRBJ1-2
TGTGCCATCAGTGAGCTTGCAGGGAGTGATACGCAGTATTTT	CAISELAGSDTQYF	14	few	.	TRBV10-3	TRBJ2-3
TGCAGTGCTAGCATCGACTCCAACTACGAGCAGTACTTC	CSASIDSNYEQYF	13	once	.	TRBV20-1	TRBJ2-7
TGCAGTGCTAGTCGGACAGGGGGCACCAGGGGCGGCTATGGCTACACCTTC	CSASRTGGTRGGYGYTF	17	few	TRBD1	TRBV20-1	TRBJ1-2
TGCGCCAGCAGCCAAGAAGGCAGGGCCAACACCGGGGAGCTGTTTTTT	CASSQEGRANTGELFF	16	.	.	TRBV7-9	TRBJ2-2
TGTGCCAGCAGTCCCGGGGGGTTGAGGAGGAGAGCTTTCTTT	CASSPGGLRRRAFF	14	.	.	TRBV11-2	TRBJ1-1
TGTGCCAGCAGCTTAGAACCAGGGACCTACGAGCAGTACTTC	CASSLEPGTYEQYF	14	.	.	TRBV7-6	TRBJ2-7
TGCAGCGTTGGACAGGGGGCCACTGAAGCTTTCTTT	CSVGQGATEAFF	12	many	TRBD1	TRBV29-1	TRBJ1-1
TGTGCCAGCAGCTTATTACCACAAGAGACCCAGTACTTC	CASSLLPQETQYF	13	many	.	TRBV7-3	TRBJ2-5
TGTGCCAGCAGCCCCTCAGGACAGGGGAGGTCTGGCTACACCTTC	CASSPSGQGRSGYTF	15	few	TRBD1	TRBV9	TRBJ1-2
TGTGCCAGCAGATTACGGACAGGGGGACTTGAAAAACTGTTTTTT	CASRLRTGGLEKLFF	15	.	TRBD1	TRBV7-9	TRBJ1-4
TGTGCCAGCAAGGATACATTAGGCTACGAGCAGTACTTC	CASKDTLGYEQYF	13	many	.	TRBV2	TRBJ2-7
TGTGCCACCAGTGATCAGACAGGGTCCCCCTACGAGCAGTACTTC	CATSDQTGSPYEQYF	15	.	TRBD1	TRBV24-1	TRBJ2-7
TGTGCCAGCAGCCCGCACCAGACCAGCTCTGGAAACACCATATATTTT	CASSPHQTSSGNTIYF	16	.	.	TRBV7-9	TRBJ1-3
TGTGCCAGCAGTTTGGACGGACCTAGCAATCAGCCCCAGCATTTT	CASSLDGPSNQPQHF	15	few	.	TRBV2	TRBJ1-5
TGTGCCAGCAGCTTCCCGACGGGAGGGCGGGACGAGCAGTACTTC	CASSFPTGGRDEQYF	15	.	TRBD2	TRBV7-9	TRBJ2-7
TGTGCCACCAGTGGACACAGGAACACTGAAAAACTGTTTTTT	CATSGHRNTEKLFF	14	.	.	TRBV24-1	TRBJ1-4
TGCAGCGCTCCGACAGGGGATGGGGAGACCCAGTACTTC	CSAPTGDGETQYF	13	.	TRBD1	TRBV29-1	TRBJ2-5
TGTGCCAGCAGCTTTGCGGGACTCCCCCAAGAGACCCAGTACTTC	CASSFAGLPQETQYF	15	few	.	TRBV7-2	TRBJ2-5
TGCAGTGCTAGAGTGCTAGCGGGAGTCGAGACCCAGTACTTC	CSARVLAGVETQYF	14	many	TRBD2	TRBV20-1	TRBJ2-5
TGCAGTGCTAGAGGTTGGACAGCGATCTACGAGCAGTACTTC	CSARGWTAIYEQYF	14	few	.	TRBV20-1	TRBJ2-7
TGCAGCGGCGGGGAGTGGCAGTACTTC	CSGGEWQYF	9	.	.	TRBV29-1	TRBJ2-7
TGCAGCTTAGGACAGGGGAACTATGGCTACACCTTC	CSLGQGNYGYTF	12	.	TRBD1	TRBV20-1	TRBJ1-2
TGCGCCAGCAGCACACAGACGGACAGCTATGGCTACACCTTC	CASSTQTDSYGYTF	14	few	.	TRBV5-1	TRBJ1-2
TGTGCCAGCAGTGACCTTGACAGGTTTTTCGAGCAGTACTTC	CASSDLDRFFEQYF	14	.	.	TRBV2	TRBJ2-7
TGTGCCAGCAGTCCCATGAGCAATCAGCCCCAGCATTTT	CASSPMSNQPQHF	13	few	.	TRBV7-2	TRBJ1-5
TGCAGCGCCGTACAGGGGACTGGACACTCCTACGAGCAGTACTTC	CSAVQGTGHSYEQYF	15	.	.	TRBV29-1	TRBJ2-7
TGTGCCAGCAGTGAGGGACACCTTTTCCCCCTCCACTTT	CASSEGHLFPLHF	13	.	.	TRBV2	TRBJ1-6
TGTGCCAGCAGCAACCCGGACAGGAGAACCGGGGAGCTGTTTTTT	CASSNPDRRTGELFF	15	few	TRBD1	TRBV5-1	TRBJ2-2
TGTGCCATCAGTGAGTCAGGGGGTGGCCTCGGCTATGGCTACACCTTC	CAISESGGGLGYGYTF	16	.	.	TRBV10-3	TRBJ1-2
TGTGCCAGCAGCAGCCGCCGGGGCGGAGATACGCAGTATTTT	CASSSRRGGDTQYF	14	.	.	TRBV7-3	TRBJ2-3
TGTGCCAGCAGCTTGCGGCTGCTGAGAACTGAAGCTTTCTTT	CASSLRLLRTEAFF	14	many	.	TRBV7-2	TRBJ1-1
TGTGCCAGTAGTAACCTCGGGACAGGGCATAATTCACCCCTCCACTTT	CASSNLGTGHNSPLHF	16	.	TRBD1	TRBV19	TRBJ1-6
TGTGCCACCAGTGATTTGTTGTTAGTGCGAGAGACCCAGTACTTC	CATSDLLLVRETQYF	15	many	.	TRBV24-1	TRBJ2-5
TGTGCCAGCAGCTTAACAGGTCGGAATGATGGCTACACCTTC	CASSLTGRNDGYTF	14	few	.	TRBV12-3/TRBV12-4	TRBJ1-2
TGCAGCGTTGCGGGATACTATAGCAATCAGCCCCAGCATTTT	CSVAGYYSNQPQHF	14	.	.	TRBV29-1	TRBJ1-5
TGTGCTAGCGACAGCGTCTACGAGCAGTACTTC	CASDSVYEQYF	11	.	.	TRBV19	TRBJ2-7
TGTGCCAGCAGTTTAAGTCGGAGGAGGTCAGAGCAGTACTTC	CASSLSRRRSEQYF	14	.	.	TRBV12-3/TRBV12-4	TRBJ2-7
TGTGCCAGCAGTGAACAGGGGGCTTATGAAAAACTGTTTTTT	CASSEQGAYEKLFF	14	.	TRBD1	TRBV6-1	TRBJ1-4
TGTGCCACCAGTGACGGAGTCAGCCAAGAGACCCAGTACTTC	CATSDGVSQETQYF	14	.	.	TRBV24-1	TRBJ2-5